Listed here are 26 T cell receptor beta chains from one sample, sequenced in a study of read filtering for tumor transcriptome and immune sequencing. The library was built from around 400 ng RNA with molecular barcoded adaptors for alpha/delta and beta/gamma chains. TCRdb reprocessed the reads via MiXCR and lists one record per CDR3 protein. Seen here are 62,000 or so distinct CDR3 sequences, around 13% observed once, and the top ten hold about 44%. The material sequenced was a population of CD138-negative cells sorted from bone marrow. The receptor set was obtained from a donor aged 40 or older with multiple myeloma.

This clonotype has ten or more counts. The CDR3, as DNA: TGTGCCAGCAGTATTCCACTGGGACCGTACATAGGTGAGCAGTTCTTC. This codes for CASSIPLGPYIGEQFF. The rearrangement joins TRBV2 to TRBJ2-1; D could derive from TRBD1 or TRBD2 (5 bases each). The CDR3 spans 16 residues. The germline CDR1 and CDR2 sequences are SNHLY and FYNNEI. Trimming pared 5 bases from V and 9 bases from J, leaving 23 bases between.

This clonotype was picked up many times. The V call is TRBV20-1, the J call TRBJ1-5, with D unclear. V was trimmed by 3 bases and J by 1 base, leaving 10 bases between them. This CDR3 has 14 amino acids. CDR1 DFQATT and CDR2 SNEGSKA come from the germline V gene (reference sequence). CDR3 coding DNA: TGCAGTGCTAGCGATGGGCGAAGCAATCAGCCCCAGCATTTT. Amino acid sequence: CSASDGRSNQPQHF.

About this clonotype itself: One base away lies a much larger clone, so this may be a sequencing read error. This chain links TRBV20-1 with TRBJ2-2; D is possibly TRBD1 or TRBD2 (5 bases each). The CDR3 spans 16 residues. Germline lookup yields CDR1 DFQATT and CDR2 SNEGSKA (reference sequence). V was cut by 0 bases and J by 6 bases, with 17 bases left in between. The CDR3 here is CSARDPGIGESGELFF. DNA of the CDR3: TGCAGTGCTAGAGATCCCGGGATAGGGGAATCCGGGGAGCTGTTTTTT.

As to this clonotype: A much larger clone differs by one base, so this may be a read error. The chain joins TRBV4-3 to TRBJ2-5; tentatively, D is TRBD1 (6 bases). Germline V gene data show CDR1 as LGHNA and CDR2 as YSLEER. The V gene lost 4 bases and the J gene lost 2 bases, with 14 bases spanning the gap. The CDR3 covers 15 residues. Here the CDR3 reads CASSRGTGPQETQYF. The CDR3 nucleotides read TGCGCCAGCAGCCGAGGAACAGGGCCTCAAGAGACCCAGTACTTC.

The sample holds a few counts of this clonotype. CDR3 amino acids: CASSPQGGAGELFF. CDR3 nucleotide sequence: TGTGCCAGCAGCCCCCAGGGGGGAGCCGGGGAGCTGTTTTTT. The chain is built from TRBV4-2 and TRBJ2-2, with D perhaps matching TRBD1 (7 bases). There are 14 residues in the CDR3. Germline V gene lookup returns CDR1 LGHNA and CDR2 YNFKEQ. The V end was cut by 4 bases, the J end by 6 bases, with 12 bases between.

This clonotype appeared once. This may be a read error, as it is one base from a much larger clone. J is TRBJ2-4 and V is TRBV3-1, with TRBD2 matching over 13 bases. Germline CDR1 LGHDT, CDR2 YNNKEL (reference sequence). V lost 4 bases, J lost 1 base, and 13 bases stayed unmatched. The CDR3 totals 20 residues. The CDR3 spells CASSPGTSGVGGGAKNIQYF. Written as DNA, the CDR3 is TGTGCCAGCAGCCCCGGGACTAGCGGGGTTGGCGGTGGGGCCAAAAACATTCAGTACTTC.

About this clonotype: This may come from a read error, since a much larger clone is one base off. The conserved phenylalanine or tryptophan normally closing the CDR3 is absent here, so this likely arose from a read error. The V gene is TRBV3-1, the J gene TRBJ1-2; D might be TRBD1 (5 bases). The germline V gene encodes CDR1 LGHDT and CDR2 YNNKEL (reference sequence). V lost 1 base and J lost 4, with 13 bases in between. The CDR3 spans 15 residues. Here the CDR3 DNA reads TGTGCCAGCAGCCAAGGCCCTAAAGGGGTCTATGGCTACACCATC. Amino acids: CASSQGPKGVYGYTI.

This clonotype was seen more than once but under ten times. This is likely a read error, given that the CDR3 carries no conserved phenylalanine or tryptophan at its end. The CDR3 here is CASRRDSTDTQYL. Here the CDR3 DNA reads TGTGCCAGCAGACGGGACAGCACAGATACGCAGTATCTT. The rearrangement links TRBV27 to TRBJ2-3; D may be TRBD1 or TRBD2 (5 bases each). Trimming removed 6 bases at V and 0 bases at J, with 7 bases between. CDR1 and CDR2 (germline): MNHEY, SMNVEV (reference sequence). The CDR3 has 13 residues.

This clonotype was counted many times. The rearrangement uses TRBV2 and TRBJ2-7; D ambiguous. The CDR3 has 14 amino acids. The germline V and J ends were trimmed by 5 bases and 0 bases, with 11 bases remaining between them. Germline CDR1 and CDR2: SNHLY and FYNNEI. CDR3 DNA sequence: TGTGCCAGCAGTAGTAGTCCAGTCTCCTACGAGCAGTACTTC. This sequence encodes CASSSSPVSYEQYF.

V and J are TRBV29-1 and TRBJ2-3, with TRBD1 as a possible D gene (5 bases). The V gene's germline CDR1 is SQVTM and CDR2 ANQGSEA. CDR3 length: 17 amino acids. Deletions cut 4 bases from V and 0 bases from J, with 20 bases between. The CDR3 protein is CSVASGSNPLSTDTQYF. The CDR3, as DNA: TGCAGCGTTGCATCAGGGTCCAATCCTCTCAGCACAGATACGCAGTATTTT.

There are many counts of this clonotype. This chain links TRBV28 with TRBJ2-3; the match to TRBD1 covers 8 bases. This CDR3 is 18 amino acids long. The V and J ends lost 10 bases and 4 bases, in that order; junction bases with no gene match: 22. Germline V gene data show CDR1 as MDHEN and CDR2 as SYDVKM. The CDR3 is CATSDRQGKTVNADTQYF. The CDR3 bases are TGTGCCACCTCGGACAGACAGGGGAAAACGGTTAACGCAGATACGCAGTATTTT.

This clonotype came up many times. The gene calls are TRBV11-2 and TRBJ2-7, with D possibly TRBD1 on 6 matching bases. CDR1 is SGHAT and CDR2 is FQNNGV in the germline V gene. Trimming pared 5 bases from V and 2 bases from J, leaving 13 bases between. This CDR3 comprises 14 residues. Written as DNA, the CDR3 is TGTGCCAGCAGCGAGTACAGGGACCCCTACGAGCAGTACTTC. Translating gives CASSEYRDPYEQYF.

The J gene is TRBJ1-1, the V gene TRBV5-5; tentatively, D is TRBD1 (5 bases). Germline values: CDR1 SGHKS, CDR2 YYEKEE (reference sequence). The V gene lost 3 bases and the J gene lost 1 base, with 13 bases spanning the gap. The CDR3 has 15 amino acids. Here the CDR3 DNA reads TGTGCCAGCAGCTCGAGGGGCAACCCGAACACTGAAGCTTTCTTT. Protein: CASSSRGNPNTEAFF.

The chain employs TRBV29-1 and TRBJ2-7; D not certain. The CDR3 consists of 12 residues. Germline V gene data show CDR1 as SQVTM and CDR2 as ANQGSEA. V was trimmed by 7 bases and J by 4 bases, leaving 14 bases between them. As DNA, the CDR3 is TGCAGCGCGTGGAGTCCTAATTACGAGCAGTACTTC. It yields the protein CSAWSPNYEQYF.

This clonotype has just a few counts. The junction shows a germline mismatch at one end, possibly a read error. V usage is TRBV29-1 and J usage is TRBJ1-1; D may be TRBD1 (5 bases). This CDR3 has 11 residues. Per germline, CDR1 SQVTM and CDR2 ANQGSEA. The CDR3 DNA sequence: TGCGGCGTGGAAGCAGGGAAAGAAGCTTTCTTT. This sequence encodes CGVEAGKEAFF.

The rearrangement joins TRBV10-1 to TRBJ2-1; D not resolved. Germline V gene lookup returns CDR1 WNHNN and CDR2 SYGVQD (reference sequence). This CDR3 is built from 15 residues. The ends were cut back, 8 bases at V and 5 bases at J, with 19 bases in the middle. The CDR3 protein is CASSLRSLPDNEQFF. The CDR3, as DNA: TGCGCCAGCTCCCTGAGGAGTTTACCGGACAATGAGCAGTTCTTC.

CDR3 amino acids: CASSLQVANTEAFF. The CDR3 DNA reads as TGTGCCAGCAGTTTACAGGTCGCGAACACTGAAGCTTTCTTT. The chain couples TRBV12-3 or TRBV12-4 to TRBJ1-1; D gene ambiguous. V was pared by 2 bases and J by 1 base, with 8 bases between. This CDR3 is 14 amino acids long.

This clonotype was seen ten or more times. The rearrangement joins TRBV20-1 to TRBJ1-4; D is undetermined. CDR3 length: 13 amino acids. Between the trimmed V and J ends, which lost 0 bases and 8 bases, there was a span of 10 bases. Germline CDR1 DFQATT, CDR2 SNEGSKA (reference sequence). CDR3 amino acids: CSARDSNREKLFF. The CDR3 DNA reads TGCAGTGCTAGAGATTCGAATCGGGAAAAACTGTTTTTT.

On this clonotype itself: Possible read error: a much larger clone is one base away. The chain uses TRBV12-3 or TRBV12-4 and TRBJ2-1, with a possible D match to TRBD2 (6 bases). This CDR3 spans 16 amino acids. V lost 1 base, J lost 7 bases, and 17 bases lay in between. The CDR3 coding sequence is TGTGCCAGCAGTTTAGGGACTATCTTCGGCACGAATGAGCAGTTCTTC. Translation gives CASSLGTIFGTNEQFF.

The chain has TRBV28 and TRBJ1-2; 9 bases are a match to TRBD1. The CDR3 covers 14 residues. From germline, CDR1 is MDHEN and CDR2 SYDVKM. Trimming removed 6 bases from V and 5 bases from J; junction bases left unmatched: 7. The CDR3 DNA is TGTGCCAGCAGCCGCGACAGGGGGATATATGGCTACACCTTC. Residues: CASSRDRGIYGYTF.

This clonotype was observed a few times. The chain employs TRBV29-1 and TRBJ2-6; D gene unclear. This CDR3 contains 13 residues. V was shortened by 7 bases and J by 3 bases, with 10 bases between the two germline ends. CDR1 is SQVTM and CDR2 is ANQGSEA in the germline V gene. DNA of the CDR3: TGCAGCGCCACCCCGGTTGGGGCCAACGTCCTGACTTTC. Protein sequence: CSATPVGANVLTF. The full variable domain, its missing parts supplied by reference TRBV29-1 and TRBJ2-6, is SAVISQKPSRDICQRGTSLTIQCQVDSQVTMMFWYRQQPGQSLTLIATANQGSEATYESGFVIDKFPISRPNLTFSTLTVSNMSPEDSSIYLCSATPVGANVLTFGAGSRLTVL.

This clonotype was seen only a few times. The chain links TRBV4-1 to TRBJ2-5; 7 bases are a match to TRBD1. V lost 0 bases and J lost 7; bases outside the gene matches: 11. The CDR3 has 16 residues. CDR1 and CDR2 (germline): MGHRA, YSYEKL. For the CDR3, the DNA is TGCGCCAGCAGCCAAGATGGAAACAGGGGCATGGGGACCCAGTACTTC. This encodes CASSQDGNRGMGTQYF.

In this sample, this clonotype turned up many times. This sequence joins TRBV5-5 and TRBJ2-1; 7 bases are a match to TRBD2. The CDR3 spans 14 residues. Germline V CDR1 and CDR2: SGHKS, YYEKEE (reference sequence). V shed 5 bases, J shed 4 bases, and the junction held 6 bases outside the gene matches. The CDR3 sequence is CASRQWGGYNEQFF. In DNA form, the CDR3 reads TGTGCCAGCAGACAATGGGGGGGGTACAATGAGCAGTTCTTC. Combining the CDR3 with reference TRBV5-5 and TRBJ2-1 gives the whole variable domain DAGVTQSPTHLIKTRGQQVTLRCSPISGHKSVSWYQQVLGQGPQFIFQYYEKEERGRGNFPDRFSARQFPNYSSELNVNALLLGDSALYLCASRQWGGYNEQFFGPGTRLTVL.

This clonotype came up many times. The CDR3: CASSLLGNTIYF. The CDR3 nucleotides are TGTGCCAGCAGCTTACTTGGAAACACCATATATTTT. The chain uses TRBV11-2 and TRBJ1-3, with D unclear. The CDR3 loop spans 12 amino acids. Between the trimmed V and J ends, which lost 2 bases and 3 bases, there was a span of 2 bases. The germline V gene encodes CDR1 SGHAT and CDR2 FQNNGV.

This clonotype was counted at least ten times. This sequence joins TRBV29-1 and TRBJ1-1, with D perhaps matching TRBD1 (5 bases). V shed 6 bases and J shed 10 bases, with 24 bases lying between them. This CDR3 is 14 amino acids long. Germline assignment: CDR1 SQVTM and CDR2 ANQGSEA. CDR3 protein: CSVGSNGGVGRAFF. The CDR3 DNA reads as TGCAGCGTGGGCTCGAATGGGGGGGTAGGTCGAGCTTTCTTT.

This clonotype was observed a handful of times. The J gene is TRBJ2-7, the V gene TRBV30, with D possibly called TRBD1 or TRBD2 (5 bases each). Germline CDR1 reads GTSNPN; CDR2 reads SVGIG (reference sequence). Trimming took off 4 bases at V and 1 base at J, with 11 bases between the two ends. This CDR3 comprises 13 residues. DNA for the CDR3: TGTGCCTGGATCCGGGACGGATCCTACGAGCAGTACTTC. This codes for CAWIRDGSYEQYF.